The clone carrying this TCR beta chain was observed many times. Its antigen is currently unknown. The source of the sample is a study of human T cells and chemical hapten exposure. Study as a whole: TCR yield per sample varied, mainly due to pooled library volumes. Study-wide findings and caveats: A positive correlation with patch test score was shown by PT1 expanded TCR counts. It was expanded TCRs that formed significantly more large CDR3 similarity clusters than controls did.

Time point of the sample: patch test 1, 2 weeks after DPC sensitization. The treatment denotes: therapeutic diphenylcyclopropenone sensitization with weekly scalp DPC. Sequencing started from total RNA isolated from unfractionated whole blood. TCRdb used MiXCR to reprocess the RACE reads, holding one entry per CDR3 protein. The profile shows under 130,000 distinct CDR3 sequences, 9.5% to 12% of them singletons. The CDR3 totals 15 residues. The V segment lost 5 bases and the J segment 8 bases; nucleotides outside the gene matches: 9. Germline V gives CDR1 SGHTA, CDR2 FQGTGA. The chain recombines TRBV7-3 with TRBJ2-1; 10 positions agree with TRBD2. Sequenced material: whole blood, taken in connection with sensitization to the hapten diphenylcyclopropenone (DPC). The origin of this receptor is a woman aged 40 to 50 with alopecia areata. Some clones in this sample may be carry-over from other donors' samples. The CDR3 nucleotides read TGTGCCAGCAGCCCCGAGCGGGGGGGCAACCATGAGCAGTTCTTC. It translates to CASSPERGGNHEQFF.